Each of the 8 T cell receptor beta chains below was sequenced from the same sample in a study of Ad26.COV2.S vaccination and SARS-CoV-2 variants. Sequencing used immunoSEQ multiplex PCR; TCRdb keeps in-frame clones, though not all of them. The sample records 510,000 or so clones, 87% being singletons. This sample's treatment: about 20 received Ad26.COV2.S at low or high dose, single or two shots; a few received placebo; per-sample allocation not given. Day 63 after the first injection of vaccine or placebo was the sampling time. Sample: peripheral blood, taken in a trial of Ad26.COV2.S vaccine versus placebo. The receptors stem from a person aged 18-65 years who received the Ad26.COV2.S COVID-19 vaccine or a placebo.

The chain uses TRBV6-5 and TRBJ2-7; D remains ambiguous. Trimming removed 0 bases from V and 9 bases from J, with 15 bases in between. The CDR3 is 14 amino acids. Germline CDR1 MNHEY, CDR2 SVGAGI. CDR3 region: CASSYSTGRNLQYF. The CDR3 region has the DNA TGTGCCAGCAGTTACTCGACCGGCAGGAACCTGCAGTACTTC.

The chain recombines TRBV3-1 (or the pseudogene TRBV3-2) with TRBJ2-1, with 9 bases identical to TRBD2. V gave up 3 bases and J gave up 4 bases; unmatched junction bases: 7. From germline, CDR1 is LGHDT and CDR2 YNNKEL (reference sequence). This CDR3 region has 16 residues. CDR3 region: CASSQVAGAGYNEQFF. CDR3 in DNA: TGTGCCAGCAGCCAGGTAGCGGGAGCAGGATACAATGAGCAGTTCTTC.

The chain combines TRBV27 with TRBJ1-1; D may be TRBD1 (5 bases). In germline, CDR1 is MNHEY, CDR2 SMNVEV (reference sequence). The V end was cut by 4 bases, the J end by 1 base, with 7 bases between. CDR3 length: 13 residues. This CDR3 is CASSYDRNTEAFF. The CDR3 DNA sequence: TGTGCCAGCAGTTACGACAGGAACACTGAAGCTTTCTTT.

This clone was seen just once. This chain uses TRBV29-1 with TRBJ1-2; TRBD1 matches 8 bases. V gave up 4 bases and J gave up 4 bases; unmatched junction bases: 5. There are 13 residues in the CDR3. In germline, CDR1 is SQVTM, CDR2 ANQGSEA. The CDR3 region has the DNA TGCAGCGTTGCTCCGGACAGGGTCTATGGCTACACCTTC. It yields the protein CSVAPDRVYGYTF.

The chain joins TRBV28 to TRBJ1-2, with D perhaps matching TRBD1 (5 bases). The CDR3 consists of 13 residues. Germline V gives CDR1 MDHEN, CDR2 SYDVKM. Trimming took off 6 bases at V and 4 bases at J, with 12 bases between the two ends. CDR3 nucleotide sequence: TGTGCCAGCAGGATAGGGGCGAGCTATGGCTACACCTTC. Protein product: CASRIGASYGYTF.

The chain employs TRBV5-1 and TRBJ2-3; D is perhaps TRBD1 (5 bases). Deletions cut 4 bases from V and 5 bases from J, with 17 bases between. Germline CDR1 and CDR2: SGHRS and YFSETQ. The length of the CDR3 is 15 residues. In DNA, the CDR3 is TGCGCCAGCAGCCCGGAGCTCCAGGGCCTAGATACGCAGTATTTT. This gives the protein CASSPELQGLDTQYF.

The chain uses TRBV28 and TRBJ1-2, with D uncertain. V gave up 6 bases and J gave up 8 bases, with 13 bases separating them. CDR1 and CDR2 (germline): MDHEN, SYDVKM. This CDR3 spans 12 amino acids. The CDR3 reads CASRRTGQGYTF. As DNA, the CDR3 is TGTGCCAGCAGGCGGACCGGCCAGGGCTACACCTTC.

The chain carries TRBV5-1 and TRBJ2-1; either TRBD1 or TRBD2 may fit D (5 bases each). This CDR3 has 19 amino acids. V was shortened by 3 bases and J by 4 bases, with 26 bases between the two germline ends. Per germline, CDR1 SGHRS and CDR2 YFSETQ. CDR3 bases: TGCGCCAGCAGCTCCTCCGGGACCAAGGCGACCCTTACTTACAATGAGCAGTTCTTC. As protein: CASSSSGTKATLTYNEQFF.